These T cell receptor beta chains were read from a single sample in a study of blood T cell repertoires in COVID-19. The protocol was immunoSEQ multiplex PCR, while the TCRdb copy is restricted to in-frame clones and leaves out a portion. This repertoire shows some 200,000 clones, over 70% found once; its top ten account for around 6%. Sequencing used peripheral blood. The receptor set was obtained from a woman aged 70-85 years with acute or convalescent COVID-19. The CDR3 runs from the conserved cysteine through the conserved F or W. D genes are given only for firm matches. The listing skips clone size in some rows; elsewhere it reads once, few, many or a size class.

D gene: .; clone size: .; CDR3 length: 15; J gene: TRBJ2-4; V gene: TRBV12-2; CDR3 DNA: TGTGCAAGTCGAAGAACTAGCGGGAGTGAAAACATTCAGTACTTC; CDR3 protein: CASRRTSGSENIQYF
D gene: .; clone size: .; CDR3 length: 11; J gene: TRBJ2-7; V gene: TRBV6-5; CDR3 DNA: TGTGCCAGCAGTACATTCTACGAGCAGTACTTC; CDR3 protein: CASSTFYEQYF
D gene: TRBD1; clone size: .; CDR3 length: 15; J gene: TRBJ1-5; V gene: TRBV10-3; CDR3 DNA: TGTGCCATCAGTGAATCGGGACAGATAAATCAGCCCCAGCATTTT; CDR3 protein: CAISESGQINQPQHF
D gene: .; clone size: .; CDR3 length: 15; J gene: TRBJ1-2; V gene: TRBV4-2; CDR3 DNA: TGTGCCAGCAGCCAAGATCTAGGTGACAACTATGGCTACACCTTC; CDR3 protein: CASSQDLGDNYGYTF
D gene: .; clone size: few; CDR3 length: 15; J gene: TRBJ1-1; V gene: TRBV7-9; CDR3 DNA: TGTGCCAGCAGCTTAAGCGGGGGTGGGAACACTGAAGCTTTCTTT; CDR3 protein: CASSLSGGGNTEAFF
D gene: .; clone size: .; CDR3 length: 15; J gene: TRBJ2-1; V gene: TRBV19; CDR3 DNA: TGTGCCAGTAGTATTAGTCCGAGCTCCTACAATGAGCAGTTCTTC; CDR3 protein: CASSISPSSYNEQFF
D gene: .; clone size: .; CDR3 length: 16; J gene: TRBJ2-1; V gene: TRBV5-6; CDR3 DNA: TGTGCCAGCAGCTTGGCGCCCTCGGTAACCTACAATGAGCAGTTCTTC; CDR3 protein: CASSLAPSVTYNEQFF
D gene: .; clone size: few; CDR3 length: 13; J gene: TRBJ1-5; V gene: TRBV5-6; CDR3 DNA: TGTGCCAGCAGCTCCTATGACAATCAGCCCCAGCATTTT; CDR3 protein: CASSSYDNQPQHF
D gene: TRBD1; clone size: .; CDR3 length: 12; J gene: TRBJ2-7; V gene: TRBV5-7; CDR3 DNA: TGTGCCAGCAGCACCAACAGGGGCGAGCAGTACTTC; CDR3 protein: CASSTNRGEQYF
D gene: TRBD2; clone size: .; CDR3 length: 14; J gene: TRBJ2-1; V gene: TRBV2; CDR3 DNA: TGTGCCAGCAGTGAAAGCGGGACTATCAATGAGCAGTTCTTC; CDR3 protein: CASSESGTINEQFF
D gene: .; clone size: once; CDR3 length: 15; J gene: TRBJ2-7; V gene: TRBV6-2/TRBV6-3; CDR3 DNA: TGTGCCAGCACCCCTCGCCGGGAGAGCTCCTACGAGCAGTACTTC; CDR3 protein: CASTPRRESSYEQYF
D gene: TRBD1; clone size: .; CDR3 length: 18; J gene: TRBJ2-7; V gene: TRBV7-6; CDR3 DNA: TGTGCCAGCAGCTTAGCCCCCCCGGGACAGGATTTGTACTACGAGCAGTACTTC; CDR3 protein: CASSLAPPGQDLYYEQYF
D gene: .; clone size: .; CDR3 length: 16; J gene: TRBJ1-2; V gene: TRBV28; CDR3 DNA: TGTGCCAGCAGTTTAATTTTGGGGCAAGGCAGCTATGGCTACACCTTC; CDR3 protein: CASSLILGQGSYGYTF
D gene: TRBD1; clone size: .; CDR3 length: 15; J gene: TRBJ1-1; V gene: TRBV19; CDR3 DNA: TGTGCCAGTAGTATGGACAGGGGAGCGGGCACTGAAGCTTTCTTT; CDR3 protein: CASSMDRGAGTEAFF
D gene: .; clone size: .; CDR3 length: 18; J gene: TRBJ1-6; V gene: TRBV4-2; CDR3 DNA: TGTGCCAGCAGCCTCACACTCGACAGCCTCTCCTATAATTCACCCCTCCACTTT; CDR3 protein: CASSLTLDSLSYNSPLHF
D gene: TRBD1; clone size: few; CDR3 length: 13; J gene: TRBJ1-1; V gene: TRBV24-1; CDR3 DNA: TGTGCCACCAGTGACCAGGGGACAGCTGAAGCTTTCTTT; CDR3 protein: CATSDQGTAEAFF
D gene: .; clone size: .; CDR3 length: 16; J gene: TRBJ1-6; V gene: TRBV27; CDR3 DNA: TGTGCCAGCAGTTTCCTTTCGGCCGGGAATAATTCACCCCTCCACTTT; CDR3 protein: CASSFLSAGNNSPLHF
D gene: .; clone size: once; CDR3 length: 11; J gene: TRBJ1-1; V gene: TRBV6-6; CDR3 DNA: TGTGCCAGCAGCACCACAGGGACAGCTTTCTTT; CDR3 protein: CASSTTGTAFF
D gene: TRBD2; clone size: .; CDR3 length: 15; J gene: TRBJ2-2; V gene: TRBV3-1/TRBV3-2; CDR3 DNA: TGTGCCAGCAGTCTAGCGGGAGGTAACACCGGGGAGCTGTTTTTT; CDR3 protein: CASSLAGGNTGELFF
D gene: .; clone size: .; CDR3 length: 15; J gene: TRBJ1-1; V gene: TRBV7-6; CDR3 DNA: TGTGCCAGCAGCTTAGCGCTCCAGGCCAACACTGAAGCTTTCTTT; CDR3 protein: CASSLALQANTEAFF
D gene: TRBD2; clone size: .; CDR3 length: 16; J gene: TRBJ2-7; V gene: TRBV3-1/TRBV3-2; CDR3 DNA: TGTGCCAGCAGCCCGGGACTAGCGGGAGGGCCGTACGAGCAGTACTTC; CDR3 protein: CASSPGLAGGPYEQYF
D gene: .; clone size: .; CDR3 length: 14; J gene: TRBJ1-1; V gene: TRBV29-1; CDR3 DNA: TGCAGCGTTGCAAGCAGGGGTTTAAACACTGAAGCTTTCTTT; CDR3 protein: CSVASRGLNTEAFF